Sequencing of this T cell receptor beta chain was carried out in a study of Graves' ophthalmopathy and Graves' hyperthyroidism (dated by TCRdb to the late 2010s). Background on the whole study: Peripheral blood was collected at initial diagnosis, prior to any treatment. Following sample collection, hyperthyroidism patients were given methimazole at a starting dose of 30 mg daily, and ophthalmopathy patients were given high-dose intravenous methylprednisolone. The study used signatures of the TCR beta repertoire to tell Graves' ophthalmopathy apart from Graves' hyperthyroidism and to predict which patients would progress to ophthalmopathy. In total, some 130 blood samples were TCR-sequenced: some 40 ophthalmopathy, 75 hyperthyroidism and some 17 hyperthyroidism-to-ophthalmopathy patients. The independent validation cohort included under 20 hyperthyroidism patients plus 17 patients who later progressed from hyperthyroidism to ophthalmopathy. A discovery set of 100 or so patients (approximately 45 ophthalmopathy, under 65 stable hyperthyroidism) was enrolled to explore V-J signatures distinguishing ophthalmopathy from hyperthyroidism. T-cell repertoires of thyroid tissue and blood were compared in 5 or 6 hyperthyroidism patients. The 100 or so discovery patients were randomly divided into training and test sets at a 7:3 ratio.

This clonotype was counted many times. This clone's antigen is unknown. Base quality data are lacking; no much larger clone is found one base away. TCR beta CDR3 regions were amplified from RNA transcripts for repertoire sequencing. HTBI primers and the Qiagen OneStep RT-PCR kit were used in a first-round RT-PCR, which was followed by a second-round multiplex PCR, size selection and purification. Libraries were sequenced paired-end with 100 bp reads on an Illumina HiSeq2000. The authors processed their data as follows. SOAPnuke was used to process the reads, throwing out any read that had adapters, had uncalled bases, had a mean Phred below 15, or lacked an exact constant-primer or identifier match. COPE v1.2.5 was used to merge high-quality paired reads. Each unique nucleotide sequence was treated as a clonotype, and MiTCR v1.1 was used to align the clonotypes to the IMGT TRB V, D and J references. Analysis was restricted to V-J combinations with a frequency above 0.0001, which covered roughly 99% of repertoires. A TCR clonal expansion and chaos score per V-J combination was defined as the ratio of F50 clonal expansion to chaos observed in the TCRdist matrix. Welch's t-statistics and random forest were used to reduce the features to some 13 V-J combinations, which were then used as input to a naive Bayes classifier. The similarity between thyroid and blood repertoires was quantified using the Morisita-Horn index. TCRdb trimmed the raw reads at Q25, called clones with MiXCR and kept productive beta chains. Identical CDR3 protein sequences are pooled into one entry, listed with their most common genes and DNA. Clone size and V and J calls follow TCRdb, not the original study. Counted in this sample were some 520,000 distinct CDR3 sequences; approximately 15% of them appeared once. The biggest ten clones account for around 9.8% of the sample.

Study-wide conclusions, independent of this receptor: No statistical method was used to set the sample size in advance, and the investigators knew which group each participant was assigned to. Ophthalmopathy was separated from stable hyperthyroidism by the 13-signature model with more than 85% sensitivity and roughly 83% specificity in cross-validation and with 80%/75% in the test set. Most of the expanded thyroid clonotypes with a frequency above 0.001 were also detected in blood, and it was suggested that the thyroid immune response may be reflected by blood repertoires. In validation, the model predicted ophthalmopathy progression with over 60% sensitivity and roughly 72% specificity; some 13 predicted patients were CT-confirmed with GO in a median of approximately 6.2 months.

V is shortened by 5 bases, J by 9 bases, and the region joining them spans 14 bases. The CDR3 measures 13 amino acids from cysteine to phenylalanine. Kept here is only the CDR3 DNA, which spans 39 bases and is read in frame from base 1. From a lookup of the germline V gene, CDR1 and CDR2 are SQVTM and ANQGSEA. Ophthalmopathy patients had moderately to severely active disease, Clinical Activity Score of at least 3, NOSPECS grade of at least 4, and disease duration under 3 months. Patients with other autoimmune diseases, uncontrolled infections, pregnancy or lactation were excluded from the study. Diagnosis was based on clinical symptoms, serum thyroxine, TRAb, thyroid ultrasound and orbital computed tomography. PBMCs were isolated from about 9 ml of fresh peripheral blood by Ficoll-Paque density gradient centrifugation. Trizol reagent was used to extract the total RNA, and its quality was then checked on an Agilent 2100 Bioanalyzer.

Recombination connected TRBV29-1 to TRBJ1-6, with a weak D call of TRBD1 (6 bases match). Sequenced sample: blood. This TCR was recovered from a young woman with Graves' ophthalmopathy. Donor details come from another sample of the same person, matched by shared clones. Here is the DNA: TGCAGCGTTACGCAGGGGTGGGGTTCACCCCTCCACTTT. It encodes CSVTQGWGSPLHF.